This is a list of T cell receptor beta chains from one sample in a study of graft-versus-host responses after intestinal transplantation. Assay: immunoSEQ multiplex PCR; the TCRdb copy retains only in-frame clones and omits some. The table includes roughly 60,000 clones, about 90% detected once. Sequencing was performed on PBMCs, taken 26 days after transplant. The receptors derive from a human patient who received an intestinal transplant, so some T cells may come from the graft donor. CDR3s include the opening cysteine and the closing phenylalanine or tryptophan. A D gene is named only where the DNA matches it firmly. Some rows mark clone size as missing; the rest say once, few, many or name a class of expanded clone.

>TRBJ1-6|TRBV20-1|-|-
TGCAGTGCTAGAGCTAGCTCACCCCTCCACTTT
CSARASSPLHF
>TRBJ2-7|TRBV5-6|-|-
TGTGCCAGCAGCTTGCCGGGGTACGAGCAGTACTTC
CASSLPGYEQYF
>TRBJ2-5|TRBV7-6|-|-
TGTGCCAGCAGCTTAAGCACCTACCAAGAGACCCAGTACTTC
CASSLSTYQETQYF
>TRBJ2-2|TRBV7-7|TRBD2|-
TGTGCTAGCTCCAGCGGGGCGAACACCGGGGAGCTGTTTTTT
CASSSGANTGELFF
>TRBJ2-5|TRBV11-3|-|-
TGTGCCAGCAGCCCCGGGGTTAAAGAGACCCAGTACTTC
CASSPGVKETQYF
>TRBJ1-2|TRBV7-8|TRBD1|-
TGTGCCAGCAGCTCTTGGACAGGGTCTTCCTATGGCTACACCTTC
CASSSWTGSSYGYTF
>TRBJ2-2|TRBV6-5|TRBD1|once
TGTGCCAGCAGGGCTCCGGACAGGCCGACCGGGGAGCTGTTTTTT
CASRAPDRPTGELFF
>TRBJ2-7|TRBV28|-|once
TGTGCCAGCAGTTTAGGGAGGCTATTCTACGAGCAGTACTTC
CASSLGRLFYEQYF
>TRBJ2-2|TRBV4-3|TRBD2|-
TGCGCCAGCAGCCAGGGGAGGGGCGTTATCGGGGAGCTGTTTTTT
CASSQGRGVIGELFF
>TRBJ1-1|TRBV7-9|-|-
TGTGCCAGCAGCTTGGGACACGCGAACACTGAAGCTTTCTTT
CASSLGHANTEAFF
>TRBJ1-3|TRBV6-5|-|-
TGTGCCAGCAGCTCACAGGGAAACACCATATATTTT
CASSSQGNTIYF
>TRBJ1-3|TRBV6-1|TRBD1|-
TGTGCCAGCAGTGAACCCGGGAGGGGACAGAACACCATATATTTT
CASSEPGRGQNTIYF
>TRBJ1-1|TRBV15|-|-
TGTGCCACCAGCAGAGGTGGGGGGACTGAAGCTTTCTTT
CATSRGGGTEAFF